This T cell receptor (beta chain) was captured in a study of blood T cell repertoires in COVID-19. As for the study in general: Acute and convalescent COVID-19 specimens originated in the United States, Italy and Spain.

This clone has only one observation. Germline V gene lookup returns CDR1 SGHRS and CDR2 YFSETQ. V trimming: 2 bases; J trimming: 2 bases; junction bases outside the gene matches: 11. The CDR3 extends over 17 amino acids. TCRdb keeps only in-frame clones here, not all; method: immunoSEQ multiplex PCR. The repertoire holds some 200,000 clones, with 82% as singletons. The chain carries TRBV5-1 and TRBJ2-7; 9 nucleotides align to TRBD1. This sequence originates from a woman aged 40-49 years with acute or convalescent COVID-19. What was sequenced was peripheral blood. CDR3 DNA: TGCGCCAGCAGCTTCCAACCTCCGGGACAGGGAGCCTACGAGCAGTACTTC. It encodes CASSFQPPGQGAYEQYF.